This is a list of T cell receptor beta chains from one sample in a study of blood T cells in healthy people across ages. TCRdb fed the 5' RACE reads into MiXCR, producing one record per CDR3 protein. The sample shows 1.5 million to 2 million distinct CDR3 sequences, 49% of them seen only once. Sequencing used blood. These receptors were taken from a middle-aged woman in good health. The CDR3 runs from the conserved cysteine through the conserved F or W.

CDR3aa: CASSFRDGRENTGELFF
j_gene: TRBJ2-2
v_gene: TRBV7-9

CDR3aa: CASSQTTGETQYF
j_gene: TRBJ2-5
v_gene: TRBV14

CDR3aa: CASSFNFGETQYF
j_gene: TRBJ2-5
v_gene: TRBV7-2

CDR3aa: CAHFARLSSTGTQYF
j_gene: TRBJ2-3
v_gene: TRBV2

CDR3aa: CASRRGERTDTQYF
j_gene: TRBJ2-3
v_gene: TRBV21-1

CDR3aa: CASRTGTTSTDTQYF
j_gene: TRBJ2-3
v_gene: TRBV12-3/TRBV12-4

CDR3aa: CASKGRQGSDTQYF
j_gene: TRBJ2-3
v_gene: TRBV5-1

CDR3aa: CASTQTGARDKWKDYGYTF
j_gene: TRBJ1-2
v_gene: TRBV7-9

CDR3aa: CASSLAHGDTQYF
j_gene: TRBJ2-3
v_gene: TRBV7-6

CDR3aa: CGVESRSWVNYGYTF
j_gene: TRBJ1-2
v_gene: TRBV29-1

CDR3aa: CASSPRGVQETQYF
j_gene: TRBJ2-5
v_gene: TRBV4-2

CDR3aa: CASHRGMQETQYF
j_gene: TRBJ2-5
v_gene: TRBV28

CDR3aa: CSARPPYGNTF
j_gene: TRBJ1-2
v_gene: TRBV20-1

CDR3aa: CASRKGKVRDTQYF
j_gene: TRBJ2-3
v_gene: TRBV6-5

CDR3aa: CASRWQGERNEQFF
j_gene: TRBJ2-1
v_gene: TRBV5-1

CDR3aa: CASSLAFEYGYTF
j_gene: TRBJ1-2
v_gene: TRBV27

CDR3aa: CSVSLRQGASDTQYF
j_gene: TRBJ2-3
v_gene: TRBV20-1

CDR3aa: CASFPEGLSGANVLTF
j_gene: TRBJ2-6
v_gene: TRBV5-7

CDR3aa: CASTESGGRRQETQYF
j_gene: TRBJ2-5
v_gene: TRBV6-2/TRBV6-3

CDR3aa: CASSSVPGGAGETQYF
j_gene: TRBJ2-5
v_gene: TRBV28

CDR3aa: CASGQISYGYTF
j_gene: TRBJ1-2
v_gene: TRBV7-2

CDR3aa: CASNRGFPQETQYF
j_gene: TRBJ2-5
v_gene: TRBV6-6

CDR3aa: CASSEQAAMNTEAFF
j_gene: TRBJ1-1
v_gene: TRBV25-1

CDR3aa: CSASGWLADEQQETQYF
j_gene: TRBJ2-5
v_gene: TRBV20-1

CDR3aa: CASSVEPSSLHEQYF
j_gene: TRBJ2-7
v_gene: TRBV9

CDR3aa: CASSRSGEETQYF
j_gene: TRBJ2-5
v_gene: TRBV4-2

CDR3aa: CSAKGFTREETQYF
j_gene: TRBJ2-5
v_gene: TRBV20-1

CDR3aa: CASSPLRTQYF
j_gene: TRBJ2-5
v_gene: TRBV6-2/TRBV6-3

CDR3aa: CASTSPKTGAINEKLFF
j_gene: TRBJ1-4
v_gene: TRBV7-9

CDR3aa: CSASVGTNYGYTF
j_gene: TRBJ1-2
v_gene: TRBV20-1

CDR3aa: CASRSSTRYTSYNEQFF
j_gene: TRBJ2-1
v_gene: TRBV6-2/TRBV6-3

CDR3aa: CAISFTGDTQYF
j_gene: TRBJ2-3
v_gene: TRBV10-3

CDR3aa: CASSLLTGPARGNEQFF
j_gene: TRBJ2-1
v_gene: TRBV7-9

CDR3aa: CASSSPGQGVRIQYF
j_gene: TRBJ2-4
v_gene: TRBV11-1

CDR3aa: CASSSRRGSYEQYF
j_gene: TRBJ2-7
v_gene: TRBV4-2

CDR3aa: CASSSGRYNEQFF
j_gene: TRBJ2-1
v_gene: TRBV13